Listed below are T cell receptor beta chains from one sample, sequenced in a study of T cell changes during pregnancy in multiple sclerosis. The protocol was immunoSEQ multiplex PCR, while the TCRdb copy is restricted to in-frame clones and leaves out a portion. Among about 41,000 clones listed, 90% to 95% were seen once. The source was CD8+ T cells from peripheral blood mononuclear cells, collected in the third trimester of pregnancy. All receptors come from a female donor with multiple sclerosis, enrolled in a pregnancy study. Each CDR3 is given with its conserved first and last residue. The D gene is left open where the match is weak. Clone size appears in some rows only: once, few, many, or a class for an expanded clone.

>TRBD1|TRBJ2-2|TRBV4-3|.
TGCGCCAGCAGCCCAGGACAGGGAGCGAACACCGGGGAGCTGTTTTTT
CASSPGQGANTGELFF
>.|TRBJ2-3|TRBV5-1|.
TGCGCCAGCAGCTTAACAGGCCTCACAGATACGCAGTATTTT
CASSLTGLTDTQYF
>.|TRBJ2-3|TRBV5-6|.
TGTGCCAGCAGCTCCCCGGGTCCCGAAGATACGCAGTATTTT
CASSSPGPEDTQYF
>.|TRBJ1-4|TRBV10-3|.
TGTGCCATCAGTGAGGACAGGTCGGAAAAACTGTTTTTT
CAISEDRSEKLFF
>.|TRBJ2-3|TRBV28|.
TGTGCCAGCAGTTTACGGGCCGAGCGGGCAGATACGCAGTATTTT
CASSLRAERADTQYF
>.|TRBJ1-2|TRBV5-4|.
TGTGCCAGCAGCTTGGCCGAGAGGGAGGGCTACACCTTC
CASSLAEREGYTF
>TRBD2|TRBJ2-2|TRBV7-9|.
TGTGCCAGCAGCCCCTGGGAGGGAGGTACCGGGGAGCTGTTTTTT
CASSPWEGGTGELFF
>.|TRBJ2-7|TRBV28|.
TGTGCCAGCACCGGGTCGGGCTACGAGCAGTACTTC
CASTGSGYEQYF
>.|TRBJ1-1|TRBV6-5|.
TGTGCCAGCAGTTACTCAGGGAGAGAAGCTTTCTTT
CASSYSGREAFF
>TRBD1|TRBJ2-7|TRBV5-5|.
TGTGCCAGCAGCCTCGGACAGGCCCCCTCCTACGAGCAGTACTTC
CASSLGQAPSYEQYF
>.|TRBJ1-5|TRBV7-2|.
TGTGCCAGCAGCACAGCCCCACAGGGAGGCAATCAGCCCCAGCATTTT
CASSTAPQGGNQPQHF
>TRBD2|TRBJ2-1|TRBV25-1|once
TGTGCCAGCATGGCCCCCGGGACTAGGGCCCGCGATGAGCAGTTCTTC
CASMAPGTRARDEQFF
>.|TRBJ1-2|TRBV2|.
TGTGCCAGTCGCGGGGGGGCTGGCTACACCTTC
CASRGGAGYTF
>TRBD2|TRBJ2-7|TRBV7-2|once
TGTGCCAGCAGCGGTAGTGAGCGGGAGGGCTCCTACGAGCAGTACTTC
CASSGSEREGSYEQYF
>.|TRBJ2-2|TRBV4-1|.
TGCGCCAGCAGCCAAGACCCTAGTACGGGTTCGATCGGGGAGCTGTTTTTT
CASSQDPSTGSIGELFF
>TRBD1|TRBJ1-1|TRBV25-1|.
TGTGCCAGCAGTGGAACAAAGGACAGGGGTTGGACTGAAGCTTTCTTT
CASSGTKDRGWTEAFF
>.|TRBJ2-7|TRBV7-9|.
TGTGCCAGCAGTCCGACAGTGGCCTACGAGCAGTACTTC
CASSPTVAYEQYF
>.|TRBJ1-1|TRBV19|.
TGTGCCAGTAGTATACTCGACAGCAACACTGAAGCTTTCTTT
CASSILDSNTEAFF
>.|TRBJ2-1|TRBV19|.
TGTGCCAGTAGCCAGGACAGTATCTACAATGAGCAGTTCTTC
CASSQDSIYNEQFF
>TRBD1|TRBJ1-4|TRBV9|.
TGTGCCAGCAGCGTAGACCCAGGGGGTAATGAAAAACTGTTTTTT
CASSVDPGGNEKLFF
>TRBD1|TRBJ1-1|TRBV28|.
TGTGCCAGCAGTTGGGGGGACAGATTGTATACTGAAGCTTTCTTT
CASSWGDRLYTEAFF
>.|TRBJ2-5|TRBV28|.
TGTGCCAGCAGTTTAATCGTCGGGGAGACCCAGTACTTC
CASSLIVGETQYF
>.|TRBJ2-1|TRBV7-9|.
TGTGCCAGCAGCTCGTCAGCGATTAATGAGCAGTTCTTC
CASSSSAINEQFF
>TRBD1|TRBJ1-1|TRBV7-9|.
TGTGCCAGCGCTCCCCCAGGGACAGGTAATGCTGAAGCTTTCTTT
CASAPPGTGNAEAFF
>.|TRBJ2-3|TRBV9|once
TGTGCCAGCATCCGCGTCTCCAGGCTAGCCTTCTCCACAGATACGCAGTATTTT
CASIRVSRLAFSTDTQYF
>TRBD1|TRBJ1-2|TRBV5-6|.
TGTGCCAGCAGCCGAAGACAGGGAACTGATGGCTACACCTTC
CASSRRQGTDGYTF
>TRBD1|TRBJ1-6|TRBV7-9|.
TGTGCCAGCAGCTTAGGGGCCGGGACAGTCAAATCACCCCTCCACTTT
CASSLGAGTVKSPLHF
>TRBD1|TRBJ2-1|TRBV5-8|once
TGTGCCAGCAGCTTCACGGGACAGTTCTCCTACAATGAGCAGTTCTTC
CASSFTGQFSYNEQFF
>.|TRBJ2-5|TRBV19|once
TGTGCCAGTAGTACTCGGGACTCCAGGTCGGAGACCCAGTACTTC
CASSTRDSRSETQYF
>TRBD1|TRBJ2-2|TRBV11-2|.
TGTGCCAGCAGCACCCCGACAGGGATCGGCACCGGGGAGCTGTTTTTT
CASSTPTGIGTGELFF
>.|TRBJ1-3|TRBV11-2|.
TGTGCCAGCAGCTTTCCATCTGGAAACACCATATATTTT
CASSFPSGNTIYF
>TRBD1|TRBJ1-2|TRBV7-9|.
TGTGCCAGCAGCCCCGGGACAGCGAGCTTAAACTATGGCTACACCTTC
CASSPGTASLNYGYTF
>.|TRBJ1-1|TRBV11-2|.
TGTGCCAGCAGAGGGGTAACTGAAGCTTTCTTT
CASRGVTEAFF
>.|TRBJ1-4|TRBV5-6|.
TGTGCCAGCAGCTTGGCAGGGGTGGAAAAACTGTTTTTT
CASSLAGVEKLFF
>.|TRBJ2-2|TRBV28|.
TGTGCCAGCAGTTTAGGAGGACTCAACACCGGGGAGCTGTTTTTT
CASSLGGLNTGELFF
>.|TRBJ2-5|TRBV5-1|.
TGCGCCAGCAGCTTGGGGCTCGTGGAGACCCAGTACTTC
CASSLGLVETQYF
>TRBD2|TRBJ2-1|TRBV6-4|.
TGTGCCAGCAGTTCGACTAGCCCGAGCAATGAGCAGTTCTTC
CASSSTSPSNEQFF
>TRBD2|TRBJ2-2|TRBV6-5|.
TGTGCCAGCAGTTACTTTCAGCGGGAGGACACCGGGGAGCTGTTTTTT
CASSYFQREDTGELFF
>.|TRBJ2-7|TRBV9|.
TGTGCCAGCAGCGTCATGGACAGCTACCACGAGCAGTACTTC
CASSVMDSYHEQYF
>TRBD1|TRBJ1-5|TRBV7-9|medium-sized
TGTGCCAGCAGCCCGACAGGGGCCGGGGATCAGCCCCAGCATTTT
CASSPTGAGDQPQHF
>.|TRBJ1-1|TRBV2|.
TGTGCCAGCAGTGAAGGTTTAGGACAGAACACTGAAGCTTTCTTT
CASSEGLGQNTEAFF
>.|TRBJ2-5|TRBV25-1|.
TGTGCCAGCAGTGTTGCCCAGGGGATCGAAGAGACCCAGTACTTC
CASSVAQGIEETQYF
>.|TRBJ2-7|TRBV4-1|.
TGCGCCAGCAGCCCTCCCCCGGCGGGGACCTACGAGCAGTACTTC
CASSPPPAGTYEQYF
>TRBD2|TRBJ2-1|TRBV7-9|.
TGTGCCAGCAGCCCGTGGACTAGCGGGGCCAATGAGCAGTTCTTC
CASSPWTSGANEQFF
>TRBD2|TRBJ2-2|TRBV7-6|.
TGTGCCAGCAGCCCGATAGCGGGGGGGCCTGGGACCGGGGAGCTGTTTTTT
CASSPIAGGPGTGELFF
>TRBD1|TRBJ1-3|TRBV7-9|.
TGTGCCAGCAGCTTCGGACAGGGACACTCTGGAAACACCATATATTTT
CASSFGQGHSGNTIYF